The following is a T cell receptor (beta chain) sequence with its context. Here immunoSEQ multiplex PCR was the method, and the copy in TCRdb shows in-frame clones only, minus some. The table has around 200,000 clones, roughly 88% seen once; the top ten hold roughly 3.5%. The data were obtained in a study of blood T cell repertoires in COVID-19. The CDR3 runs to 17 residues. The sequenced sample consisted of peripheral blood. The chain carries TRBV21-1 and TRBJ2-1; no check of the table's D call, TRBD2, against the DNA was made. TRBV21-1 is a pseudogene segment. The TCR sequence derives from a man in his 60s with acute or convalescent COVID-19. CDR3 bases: TGTGCCAGCAGCAAAAACGGGGACTGTAAATCTCCCAATGAGCAGTTCTTC. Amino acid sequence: CASSKNGDCKSPNEQFF.